This entry concerns a single TCR beta chain. This sample is part of a study of blood T cell repertoires in COVID-19. The wider study: Some COVID-19 samples were acute and others convalescent; all came from the United States, Italy and Spain. Sources were T cells, B-cell-depleted T cells, or PBMCs; the material itself was cDNA or gDNA.

The CDR3 covers 12 residues. Unmatched junction bases numbered 0, after V lost 3 bases and J lost 5 bases. In the authors' workflow: Estimates of nucleated cell counts were drawn from the amplification of reference gene primers. Method: immunoSEQ multiplex PCR; TCRdb's copy keeps in-frame clones and lacks some. The V and J calls and clone size are taken from that table; D and trimming were inferred from the DNA. Seen here are some 80,000 clones, 79% observed once, and the top ten hold around 5.8%. The sequence was obtained from a woman aged 80 or older with active or convalescent COVID-19. V gene TRBV12-3 or TRBV12-4 combines with J gene TRBJ2-5, with 7 bases lining up with TRBD1. Source material: peripheral blood. For the CDR3, the DNA is TGTGCCAGCAGTTTCAGGGGGGAGACCCAGTACTTC. Its translation: CASSFRGETQYF.